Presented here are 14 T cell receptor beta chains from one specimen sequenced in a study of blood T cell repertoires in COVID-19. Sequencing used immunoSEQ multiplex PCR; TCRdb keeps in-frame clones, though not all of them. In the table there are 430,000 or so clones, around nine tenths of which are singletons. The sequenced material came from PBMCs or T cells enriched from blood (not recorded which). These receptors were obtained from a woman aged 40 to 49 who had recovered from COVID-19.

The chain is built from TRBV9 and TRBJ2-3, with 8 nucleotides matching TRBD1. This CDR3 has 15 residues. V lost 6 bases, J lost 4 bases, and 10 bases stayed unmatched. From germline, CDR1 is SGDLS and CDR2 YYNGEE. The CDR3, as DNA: TGTGCCAGCACCCGGACAGGGACTCGATCAGATACGCAGTATTTT. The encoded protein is CASTRTGTRSDTQYF.

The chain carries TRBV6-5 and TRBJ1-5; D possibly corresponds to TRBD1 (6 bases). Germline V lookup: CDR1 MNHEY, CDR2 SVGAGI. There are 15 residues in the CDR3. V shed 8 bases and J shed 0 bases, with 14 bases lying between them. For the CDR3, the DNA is TGTGCCAGCCGTCCACAGGGACCTAGCAATCAGCCCCAGCATTTT. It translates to CASRPQGPSNQPQHF.

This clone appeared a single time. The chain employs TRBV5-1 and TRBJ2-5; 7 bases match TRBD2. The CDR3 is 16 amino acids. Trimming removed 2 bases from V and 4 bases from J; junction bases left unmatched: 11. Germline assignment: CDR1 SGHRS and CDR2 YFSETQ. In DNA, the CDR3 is TGCGCCAGCAGCTTTGGAGGCGGGAGTATTAGAGAGACCCAGTACTTC. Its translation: CASSFGGGSIRETQYF.

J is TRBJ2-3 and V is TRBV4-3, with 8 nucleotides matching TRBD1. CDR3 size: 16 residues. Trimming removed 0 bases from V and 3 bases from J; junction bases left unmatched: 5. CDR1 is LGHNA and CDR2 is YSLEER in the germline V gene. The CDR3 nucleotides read TGCGCCAGCAGCCAAGACCCGGACAGGGTTACAGATACGCAGTATTTT. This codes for CASSQDPDRVTDTQYF.

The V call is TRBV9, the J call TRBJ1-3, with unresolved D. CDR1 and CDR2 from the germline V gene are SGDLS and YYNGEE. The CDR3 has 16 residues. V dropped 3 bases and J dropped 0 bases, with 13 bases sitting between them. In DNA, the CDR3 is TGTGCCAGCAGCGCCTCTACTGGGAGCTCTGGAAACACCATATATTTT. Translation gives CASSASTGSSGNTIYF.

The CDR3: CASSPPTGLGFSYNEQFF. For the CDR3, the DNA is TGTGCCAGCAGTCCCCCGACAGGGTTAGGGTTCTCCTACAATGAGCAGTTCTTC. The chain uses TRBV27 and TRBJ2-1, with 7 bases fitting TRBD1. Germline values: CDR1 MNHEY, CDR2 SMNVEV (reference sequence). The CDR3 is 18 residues long. After removal of 5 bases from V and 0 bases from J, the junction contained 13 bases not matched to a gene.

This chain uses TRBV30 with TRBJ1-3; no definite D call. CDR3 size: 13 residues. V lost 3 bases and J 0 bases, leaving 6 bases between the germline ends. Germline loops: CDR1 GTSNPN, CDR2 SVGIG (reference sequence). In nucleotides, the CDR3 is TGTGCCTGGAGGCCGGGCTCTGGAAACACCATATATTTT. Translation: CAWRPGSGNTIYF. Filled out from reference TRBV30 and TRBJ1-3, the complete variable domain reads SQTIHQWPATLVQPVGSPLSLECTVEGTSNPNLYWYRQAAGRGLQLLFYSVGIGQISSEVPQNLSASRPQDRQFILSSKKLLLSDSGFYLCAWRPGSGNTIYFGEGSWLTVV.

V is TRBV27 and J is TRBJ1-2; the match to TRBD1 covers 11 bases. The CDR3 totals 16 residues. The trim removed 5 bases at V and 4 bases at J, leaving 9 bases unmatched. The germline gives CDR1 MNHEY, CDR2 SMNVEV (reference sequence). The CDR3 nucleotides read TGTGCCAGCAGTCATCCGGGGACAGGGGGAGTCTATGGCTACACCTTC. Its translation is CASSHPGTGGVYGYTF.

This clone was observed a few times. The CDR3 region is CASSQELGNYGYTF. The DNA of the CDR3 is TGCGCCAGCAGCCAAGAACTAGGAAACTATGGCTACACCTTC. This chain joins TRBV4-3 and TRBJ1-2; D not certain. V gave up 0 bases and J gave up 2 bases, with 7 bases separating them. This CDR3 region has 14 residues. Germline V gene lookup returns CDR1 LGHNA and CDR2 YSLEER.

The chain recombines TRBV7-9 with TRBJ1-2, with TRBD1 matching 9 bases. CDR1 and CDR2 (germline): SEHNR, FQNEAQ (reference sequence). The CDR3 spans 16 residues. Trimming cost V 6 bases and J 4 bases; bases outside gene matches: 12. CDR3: CASRPVVTGGIYGYTF. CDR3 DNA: TGTGCCAGCAGGCCCGTCGTCACAGGGGGCATCTATGGCTACACCTTC. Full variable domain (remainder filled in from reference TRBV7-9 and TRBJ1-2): DTGVSQNPRHKITKRGQNVTFRCDPISEHNRLYWYRQTLGQGPEFLTYFQNEAQLEKSRLLSDRFSAERPKGSFSTLEIQRTEQGDSAMYLCASRPVVTGGIYGYTFGSGTRLTVV.

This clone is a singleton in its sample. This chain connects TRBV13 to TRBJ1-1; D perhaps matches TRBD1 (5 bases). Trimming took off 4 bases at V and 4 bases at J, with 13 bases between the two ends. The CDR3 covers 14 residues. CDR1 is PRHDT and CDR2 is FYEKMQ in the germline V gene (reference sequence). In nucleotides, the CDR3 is TGTGCCAGCAGCTCCTTTTGGGGGGTCACTGAAGCTTTCTTT. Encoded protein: CASSSFWGVTEAFF.

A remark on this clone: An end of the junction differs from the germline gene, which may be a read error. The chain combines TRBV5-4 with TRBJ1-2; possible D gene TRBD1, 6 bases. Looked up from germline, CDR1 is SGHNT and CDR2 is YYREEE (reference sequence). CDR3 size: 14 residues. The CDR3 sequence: CASTLGGGNYGYTF. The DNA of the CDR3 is TGTGCCAGCACCTTGGGAGGGGGAAACTATGGCTACACCTTC.

CDR3 bases: TGTGCCAGTAGAAATAGCCTCGTCGGGAACACTGAAGCTTTCTTT. It yields the protein CASRNSLVGNTEAFF. The chain is built from TRBV19 and TRBJ1-1; D remains unclear. CDR3 size: 15 residues. From germline, CDR1 is LNHDA and CDR2 SQIVND (reference sequence). Deletions cut 6 bases from V and 1 base from J, with 15 bases between.

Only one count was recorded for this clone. The CDR3 nucleotides are TGTGCCAGTAGTATCCGGGACAGGGGTAACTATGGCTACACCTTC. This codes for CASSIRDRGNYGYTF. The chain has TRBV19 and TRBJ1-2, with 10 bases lining up with TRBD1. Germline CDR1 reads LNHDA; CDR2 reads SQIVND (reference sequence). CDR3 size: 15 residues. Trimming cost V 3 bases and J 1 base; bases outside gene matches: 2.